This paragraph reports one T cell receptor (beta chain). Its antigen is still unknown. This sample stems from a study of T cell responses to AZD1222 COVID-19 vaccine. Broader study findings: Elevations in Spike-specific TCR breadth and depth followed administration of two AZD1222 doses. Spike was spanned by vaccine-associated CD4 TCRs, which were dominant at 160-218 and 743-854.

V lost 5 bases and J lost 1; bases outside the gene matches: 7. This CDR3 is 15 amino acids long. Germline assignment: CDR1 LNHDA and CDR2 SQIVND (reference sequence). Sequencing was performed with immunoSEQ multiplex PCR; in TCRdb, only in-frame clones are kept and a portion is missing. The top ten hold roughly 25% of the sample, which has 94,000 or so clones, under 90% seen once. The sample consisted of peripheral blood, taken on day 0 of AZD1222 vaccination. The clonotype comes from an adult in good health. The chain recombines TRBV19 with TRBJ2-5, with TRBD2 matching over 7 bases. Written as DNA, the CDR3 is TGTGCCAGTAGTGGTCTAGCGGTCCTCCAAGAGACCCAGTACTTC. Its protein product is CASSGLAVLQETQYF.